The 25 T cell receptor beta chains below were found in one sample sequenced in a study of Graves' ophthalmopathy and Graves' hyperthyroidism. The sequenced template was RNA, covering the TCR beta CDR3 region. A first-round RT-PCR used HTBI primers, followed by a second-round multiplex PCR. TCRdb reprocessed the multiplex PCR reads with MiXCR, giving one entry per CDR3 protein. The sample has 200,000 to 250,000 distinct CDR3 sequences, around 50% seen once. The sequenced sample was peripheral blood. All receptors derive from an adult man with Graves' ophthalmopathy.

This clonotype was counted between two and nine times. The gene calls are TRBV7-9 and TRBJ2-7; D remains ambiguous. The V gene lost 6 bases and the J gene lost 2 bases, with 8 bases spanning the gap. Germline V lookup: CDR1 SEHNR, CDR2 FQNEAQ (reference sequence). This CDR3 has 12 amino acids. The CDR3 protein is CASSTTPYEQYF. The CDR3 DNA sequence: TGTGCCAGCAGTACCACCCCCTACGAGCAGTACTTC.

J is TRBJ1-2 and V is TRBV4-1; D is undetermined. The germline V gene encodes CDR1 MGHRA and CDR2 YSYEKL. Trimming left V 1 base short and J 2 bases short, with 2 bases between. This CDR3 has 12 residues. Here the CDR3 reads CASSQVNYGYTF. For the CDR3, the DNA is TGCGCCAGCAGCCAAGTCAACTATGGCTACACCTTC.

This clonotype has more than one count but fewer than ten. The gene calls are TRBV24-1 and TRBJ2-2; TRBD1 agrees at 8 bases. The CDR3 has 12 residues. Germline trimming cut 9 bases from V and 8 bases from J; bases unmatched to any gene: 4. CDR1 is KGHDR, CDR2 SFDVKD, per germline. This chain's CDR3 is CATQGARGELFF. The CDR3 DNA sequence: TGTGCCACCCAGGGGGCGCGGGGGGAGCTGTTTTTT.

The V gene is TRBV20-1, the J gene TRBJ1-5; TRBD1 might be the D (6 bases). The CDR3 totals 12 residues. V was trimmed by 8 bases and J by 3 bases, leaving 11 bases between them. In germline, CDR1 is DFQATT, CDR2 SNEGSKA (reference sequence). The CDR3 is CSTDRPNQPQHF. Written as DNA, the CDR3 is TGCAGTACTGACAGGCCCAATCAGCCCCAGCATTTT.

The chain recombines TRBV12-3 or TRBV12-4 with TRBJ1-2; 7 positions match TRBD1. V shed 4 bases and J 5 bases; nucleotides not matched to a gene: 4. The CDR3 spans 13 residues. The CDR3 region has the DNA TGTGCCAGCAGTTCCTCGGGACAGTATGGCTACACCTTC. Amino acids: CASSSSGQYGYTF.

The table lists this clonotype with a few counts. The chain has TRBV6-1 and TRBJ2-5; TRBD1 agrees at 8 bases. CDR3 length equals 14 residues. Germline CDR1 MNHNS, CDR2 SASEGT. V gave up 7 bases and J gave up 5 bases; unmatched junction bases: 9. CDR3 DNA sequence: TGTGCCAGCACCTTCGCAGGGGGCGCGGAGACCCAGTACTTC. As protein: CASTFAGGAETQYF.

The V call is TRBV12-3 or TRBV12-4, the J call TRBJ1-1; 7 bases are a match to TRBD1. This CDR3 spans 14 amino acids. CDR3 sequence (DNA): TGTGCTAGTGGTTTGAACGCAGGGGGGACTGAAGCTTTCTTT. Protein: CASGLNAGGTEAFF.

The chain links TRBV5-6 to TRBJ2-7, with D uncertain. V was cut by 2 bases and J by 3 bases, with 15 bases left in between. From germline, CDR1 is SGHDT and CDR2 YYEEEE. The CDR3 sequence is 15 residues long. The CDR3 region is CASSFFGSSHYEQYF. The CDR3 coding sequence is TGTGCCAGCAGCTTTTTTGGTTCATCTCACTACGAGCAGTACTTC.

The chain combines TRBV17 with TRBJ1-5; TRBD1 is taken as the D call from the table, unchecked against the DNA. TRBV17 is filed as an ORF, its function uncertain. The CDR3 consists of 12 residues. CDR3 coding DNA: TGTGCCGGGCAGAGTCCCAATCAGCCCCAGCATTTT. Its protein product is CAGQSPNQPQHF.

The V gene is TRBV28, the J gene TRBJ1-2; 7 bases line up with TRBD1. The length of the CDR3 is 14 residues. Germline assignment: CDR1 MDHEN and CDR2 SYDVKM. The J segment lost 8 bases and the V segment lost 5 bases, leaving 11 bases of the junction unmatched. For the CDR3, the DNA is TGTGCCAGCAGTATGCGGACAGGCCCCCTGGGCTACACCTTC. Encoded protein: CASSMRTGPLGYTF.

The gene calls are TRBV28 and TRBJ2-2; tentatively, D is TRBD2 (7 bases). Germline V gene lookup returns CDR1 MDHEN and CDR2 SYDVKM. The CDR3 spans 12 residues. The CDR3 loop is CAGGEYTGELFF. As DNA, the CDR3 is TGTGCAGGGGGGGAGTACACCGGGGAGCTGTTTTTT.

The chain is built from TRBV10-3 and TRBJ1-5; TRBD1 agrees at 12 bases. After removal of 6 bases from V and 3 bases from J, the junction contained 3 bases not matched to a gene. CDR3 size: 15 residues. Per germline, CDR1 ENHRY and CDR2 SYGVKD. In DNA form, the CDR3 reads TGTGCCATCAGACGGGACAGGGGGCACAATCAGCCCCAGCATTTT. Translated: CAIRRDRGHNQPQHF.

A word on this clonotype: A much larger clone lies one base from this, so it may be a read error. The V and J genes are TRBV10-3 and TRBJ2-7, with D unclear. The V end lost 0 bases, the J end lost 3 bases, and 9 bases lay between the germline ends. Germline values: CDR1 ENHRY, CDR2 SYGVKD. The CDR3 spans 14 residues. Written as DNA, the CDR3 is TGTGCCATCAGTGAGTCATCCAGCCTCTACGAGCAGTACTTC. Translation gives CAISESSSLYEQYF.

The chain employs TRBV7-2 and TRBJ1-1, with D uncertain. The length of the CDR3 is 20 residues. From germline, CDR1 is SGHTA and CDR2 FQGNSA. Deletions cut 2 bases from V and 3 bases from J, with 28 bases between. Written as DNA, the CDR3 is TGTGCCAGCAGCTTATTCCCCAGTTTAAGGAGCCTAAAACTGGACACTGAAGCTTTCTTT. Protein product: CASSLFPSLRSLKLDTEAFF.

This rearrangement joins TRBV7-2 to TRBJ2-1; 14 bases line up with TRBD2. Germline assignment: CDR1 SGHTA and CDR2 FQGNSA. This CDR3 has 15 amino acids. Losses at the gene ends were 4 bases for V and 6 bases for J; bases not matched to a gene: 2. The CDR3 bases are TGTGCCAGCAGCTGGACTAGCGGGGGGAGCAATGAGCAGTTCTTC. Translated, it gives CASSWTSGGSNEQFF. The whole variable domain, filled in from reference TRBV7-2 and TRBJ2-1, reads GAGVSQSPSNKVTEKGKDVELRCDPISGHTALYWYRQSLGQGLEFLIYFQGNSAPDKSGLPSDRFSAERTGGSVSTLTIQRTQQEDSAVYLCASSWTSGGSNEQFFGPGTRLTVL.

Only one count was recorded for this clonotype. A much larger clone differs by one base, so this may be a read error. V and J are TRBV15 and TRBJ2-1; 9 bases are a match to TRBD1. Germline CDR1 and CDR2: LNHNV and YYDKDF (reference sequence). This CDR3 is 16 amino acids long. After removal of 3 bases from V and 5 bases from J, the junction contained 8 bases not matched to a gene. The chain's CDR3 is CATSRTGQGDNNEQFF. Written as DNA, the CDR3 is TGTGCCACCAGCAGGACGGGACAGGGAGACAACAATGAGCAGTTCTTC.

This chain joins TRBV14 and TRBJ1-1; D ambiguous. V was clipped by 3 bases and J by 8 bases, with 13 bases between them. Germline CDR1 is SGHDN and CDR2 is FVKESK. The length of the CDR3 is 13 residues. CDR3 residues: CASSQTGRTEAFF. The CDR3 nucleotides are TGTGCCAGCAGCCAGACCGGACGCACAGAAGCTTTCTTT.

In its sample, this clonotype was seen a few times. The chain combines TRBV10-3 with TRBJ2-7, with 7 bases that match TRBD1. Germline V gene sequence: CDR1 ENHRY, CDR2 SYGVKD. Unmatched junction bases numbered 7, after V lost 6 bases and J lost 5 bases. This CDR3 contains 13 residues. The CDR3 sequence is CAIRGGRDDEQYF. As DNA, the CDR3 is TGTGCCATCAGAGGGGGCAGGGACGACGAGCAGTACTTC.

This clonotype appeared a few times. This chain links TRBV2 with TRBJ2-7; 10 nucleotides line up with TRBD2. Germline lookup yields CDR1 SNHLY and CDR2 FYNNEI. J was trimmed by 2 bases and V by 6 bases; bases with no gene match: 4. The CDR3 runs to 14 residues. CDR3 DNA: TGTGCCAGCAGCCGGACTAGCGGAACCTACGAGCAGTACTTC. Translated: CASSRTSGTYEQYF.

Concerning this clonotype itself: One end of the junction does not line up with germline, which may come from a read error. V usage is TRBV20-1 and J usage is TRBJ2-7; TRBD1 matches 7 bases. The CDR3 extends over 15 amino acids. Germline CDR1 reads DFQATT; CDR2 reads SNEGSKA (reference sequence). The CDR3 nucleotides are TGCAGTGCTCCCAATACCAGGGGGATTACGTACGGGCAGTACTTC. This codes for CSAPNTRGITYGQYF.

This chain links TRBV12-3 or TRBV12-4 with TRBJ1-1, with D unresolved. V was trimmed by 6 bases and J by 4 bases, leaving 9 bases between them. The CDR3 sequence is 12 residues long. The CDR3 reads CASSLMGTEAFF. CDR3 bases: TGTGCCAGCAGCTTAATGGGCACTGAAGCTTTCTTT.

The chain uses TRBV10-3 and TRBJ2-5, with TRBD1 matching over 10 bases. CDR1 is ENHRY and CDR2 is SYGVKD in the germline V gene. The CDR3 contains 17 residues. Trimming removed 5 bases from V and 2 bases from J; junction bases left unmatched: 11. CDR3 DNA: TGTGCCATCAGTACCGGGACAGGGGAGAGGGCACAAGAGACCCAGTACTTC. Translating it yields CAISTGTGERAQETQYF.

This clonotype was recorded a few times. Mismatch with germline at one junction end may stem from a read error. CDR3 in amino acids: CASSLALDEQYF. CDR3 sequence (DNA): TGCGCCAGCAGCTTGGCCCTGGACGAGCAGTACTTC. The V and J genes are TRBV9 and TRBJ2-7, with D uncertain. This CDR3 spans 12 amino acids. CDR1 is SGDLS and CDR2 is YYNGEE in the germline V gene.

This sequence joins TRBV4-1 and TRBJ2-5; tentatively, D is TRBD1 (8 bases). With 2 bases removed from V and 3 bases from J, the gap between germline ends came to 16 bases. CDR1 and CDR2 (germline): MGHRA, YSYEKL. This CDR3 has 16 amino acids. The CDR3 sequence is CASSQLTGGAEETQYF. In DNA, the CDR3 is TGCGCCAGCAGCCAACTCACAGGGGGGGCCGAAGAGACCCAGTACTTC.

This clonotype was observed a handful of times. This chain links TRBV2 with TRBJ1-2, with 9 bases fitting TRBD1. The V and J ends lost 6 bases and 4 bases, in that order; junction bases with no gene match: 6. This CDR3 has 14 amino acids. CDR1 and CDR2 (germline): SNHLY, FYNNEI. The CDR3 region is CASSRDRDAYGYTF. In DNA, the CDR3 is TGTGCCAGCAGCAGGGACAGGGACGCCTATGGCTACACCTTC.